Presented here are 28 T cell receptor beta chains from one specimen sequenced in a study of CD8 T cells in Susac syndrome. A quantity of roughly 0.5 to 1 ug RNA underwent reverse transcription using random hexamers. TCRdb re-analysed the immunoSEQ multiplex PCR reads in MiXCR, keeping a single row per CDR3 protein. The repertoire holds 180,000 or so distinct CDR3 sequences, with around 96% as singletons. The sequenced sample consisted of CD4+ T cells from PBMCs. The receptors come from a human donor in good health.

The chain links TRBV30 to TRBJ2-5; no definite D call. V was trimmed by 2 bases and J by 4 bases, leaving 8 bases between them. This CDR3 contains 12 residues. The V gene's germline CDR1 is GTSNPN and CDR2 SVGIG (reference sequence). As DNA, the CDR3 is TGTGCCTGGAGTCGGGTTGGAGAGACCCAGTACTTC. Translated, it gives CAWSRVGETQYF.

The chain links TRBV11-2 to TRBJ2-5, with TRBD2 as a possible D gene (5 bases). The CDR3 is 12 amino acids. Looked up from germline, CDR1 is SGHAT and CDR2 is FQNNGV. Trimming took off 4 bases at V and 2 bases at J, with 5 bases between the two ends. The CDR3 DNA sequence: TGTGCCAGCAGCTGGGAGCAAGAGACCCAGTACTTC. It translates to CASSWEQETQYF.

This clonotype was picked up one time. CDR3 nucleotide sequence: TGCGCCAGCAGCCTCCTCGGAGGGGGTAATTCACCCCTCCACTTT. It is translated as CASSLLGGGNSPLHF. This chain connects TRBV23-1 to TRBJ1-6; tentatively, D is TRBD1 (6 bases). TRBV23-1 is marked as an open reading frame, function uncertain. Deletions cut 6 bases from V and 6 bases from J, with 15 bases between. This CDR3 is 15 amino acids long.

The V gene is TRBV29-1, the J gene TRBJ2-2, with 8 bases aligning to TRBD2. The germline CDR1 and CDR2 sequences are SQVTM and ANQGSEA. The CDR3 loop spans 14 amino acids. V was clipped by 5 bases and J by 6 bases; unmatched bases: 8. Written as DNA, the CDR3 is TGCAGCGTTTGCTTCGGGGGGGACTCCGGGGAGCTGTTTTTT. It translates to CSVCFGGDSGELFF.

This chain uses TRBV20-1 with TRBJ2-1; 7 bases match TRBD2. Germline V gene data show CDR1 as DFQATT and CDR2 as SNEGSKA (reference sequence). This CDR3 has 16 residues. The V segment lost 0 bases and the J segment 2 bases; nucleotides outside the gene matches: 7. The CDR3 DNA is TGCAGTGCTAGAGATCCCCAGCGGGGCACCTACAATGAGCAGTTCTTC. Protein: CSARDPQRGTYNEQFF.

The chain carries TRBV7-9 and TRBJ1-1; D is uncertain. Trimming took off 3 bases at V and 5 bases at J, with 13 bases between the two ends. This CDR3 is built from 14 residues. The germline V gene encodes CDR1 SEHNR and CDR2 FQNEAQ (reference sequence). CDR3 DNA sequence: TGTGCCAGCAGCTTTGGGATGCGGAAAACTGAAGCTTTCTTT. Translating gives CASSFGMRKTEAFF. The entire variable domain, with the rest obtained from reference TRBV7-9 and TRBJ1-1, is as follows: DTGVSQNPRHKITKRGQNVTFRCDPISEHNRLYWYRQTLGQGPEFLTYFQNEAQLEKSRLLSDRFSAERPKGSFSTLEIQRTEQGDSAMYLCASSFGMRKTEAFFGQGTRLTVV.

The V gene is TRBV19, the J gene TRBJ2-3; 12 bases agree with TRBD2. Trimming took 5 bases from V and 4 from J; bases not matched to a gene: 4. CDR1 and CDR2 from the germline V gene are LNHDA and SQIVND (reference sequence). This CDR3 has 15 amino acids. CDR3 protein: CASSPGLAGSDTQYF. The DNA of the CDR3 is TGTGCCAGTAGTCCCGGACTAGCGGGGTCAGATACGCAGTATTTT.

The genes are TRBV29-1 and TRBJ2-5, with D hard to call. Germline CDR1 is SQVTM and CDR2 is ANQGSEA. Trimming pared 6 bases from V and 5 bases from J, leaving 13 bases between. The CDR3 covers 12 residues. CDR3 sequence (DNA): TGCAGCGTCGCCGTAGGTCGGGAGACCCAGTACTTC. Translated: CSVAVGRETQYF.

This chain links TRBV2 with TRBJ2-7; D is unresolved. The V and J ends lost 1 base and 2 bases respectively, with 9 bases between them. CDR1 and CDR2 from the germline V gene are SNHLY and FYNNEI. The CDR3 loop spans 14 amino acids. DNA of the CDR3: TGTGCCAGCAGTGAAGATTACTCCGCCTACGAGCAGTACTTC. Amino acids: CASSEDYSAYEQYF.

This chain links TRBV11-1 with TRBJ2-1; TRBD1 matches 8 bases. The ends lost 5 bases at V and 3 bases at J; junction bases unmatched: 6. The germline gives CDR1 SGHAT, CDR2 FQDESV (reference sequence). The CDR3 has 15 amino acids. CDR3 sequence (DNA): TGTGCCAGCAGCAAGGACAGGGAGCTCTACAATGAGCAGTTCTTC. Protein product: CASSKDRELYNEQFF.

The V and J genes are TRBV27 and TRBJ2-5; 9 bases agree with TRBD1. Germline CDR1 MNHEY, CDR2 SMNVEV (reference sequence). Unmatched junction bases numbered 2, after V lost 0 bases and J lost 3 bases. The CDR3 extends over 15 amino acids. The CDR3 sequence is CASSLSDRGEETQYF. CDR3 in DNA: TGTGCCAGCAGTTTATCCGACAGGGGGGAAGAGACCCAGTACTTC.

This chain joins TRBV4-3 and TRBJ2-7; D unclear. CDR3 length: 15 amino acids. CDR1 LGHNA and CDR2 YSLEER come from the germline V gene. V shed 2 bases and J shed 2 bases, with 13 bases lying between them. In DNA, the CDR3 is TGCGCCAGCAGCCAAAGGGTTGCAGGCGCCTACGAGCAGTACTTC. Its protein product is CASSQRVAGAYEQYF.

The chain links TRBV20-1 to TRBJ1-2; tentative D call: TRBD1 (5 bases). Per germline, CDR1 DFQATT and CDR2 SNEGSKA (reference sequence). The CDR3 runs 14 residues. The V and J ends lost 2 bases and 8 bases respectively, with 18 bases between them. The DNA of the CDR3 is TGCAGTGCTAGAAACCCCGGGGCTACGGGAGGCTACACCTTC. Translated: CSARNPGATGGYTF.

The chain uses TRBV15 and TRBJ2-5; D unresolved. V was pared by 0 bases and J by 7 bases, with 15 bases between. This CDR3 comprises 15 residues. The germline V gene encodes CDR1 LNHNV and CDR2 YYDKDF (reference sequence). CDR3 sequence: CATSRDYVEWRTQYF. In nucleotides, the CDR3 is TGTGCCACCAGCAGAGATTATGTAGAGTGGAGGACCCAGTACTTC. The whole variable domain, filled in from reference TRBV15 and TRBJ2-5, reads DAMVIQNPRYQVTQFGKPVTLSCSQTLNHNVMYWYQQKSSQAPKLLFHYYDKDFNNEADTPDNFQSRRPNTSFCFLDIRSPGLGDTAMYLCATSRDYVEWRTQYFGPGTRLLVL.

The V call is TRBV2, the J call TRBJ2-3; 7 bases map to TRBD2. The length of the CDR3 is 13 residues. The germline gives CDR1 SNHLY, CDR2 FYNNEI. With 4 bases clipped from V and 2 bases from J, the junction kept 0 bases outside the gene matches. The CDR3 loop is CASSGDYTDTQYF. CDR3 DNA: TGTGCCAGCAGTGGGGACTACACAGATACGCAGTATTTT.

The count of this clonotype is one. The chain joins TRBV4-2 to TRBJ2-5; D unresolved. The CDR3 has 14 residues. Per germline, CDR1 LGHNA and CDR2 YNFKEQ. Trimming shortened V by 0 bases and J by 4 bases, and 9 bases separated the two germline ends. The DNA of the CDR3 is TGTGCCAGCAGCCAAGAACCCACTGGAGAGACCCAGTACTTC. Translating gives CASSQEPTGETQYF.

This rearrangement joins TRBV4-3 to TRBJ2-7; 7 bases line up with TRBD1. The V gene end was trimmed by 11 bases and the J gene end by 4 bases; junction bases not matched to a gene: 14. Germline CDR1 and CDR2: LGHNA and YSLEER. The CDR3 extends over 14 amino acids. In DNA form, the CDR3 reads TGCGCCGTCCCCCACGGGACAGCCCTTTACGAGCAGTACTTC. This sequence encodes CAVPHGTALYEQYF.

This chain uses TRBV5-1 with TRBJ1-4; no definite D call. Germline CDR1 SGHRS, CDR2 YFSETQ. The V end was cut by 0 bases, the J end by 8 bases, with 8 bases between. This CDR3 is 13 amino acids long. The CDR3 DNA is TGCGCCAGCAGCTTGGACATACGAGAAAAACTGTTTTTT. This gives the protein CASSLDIREKLFF. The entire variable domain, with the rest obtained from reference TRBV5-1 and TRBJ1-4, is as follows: KAGVTQTPRYLIKTRGQQVTLSCSPISGHRSVSWYQQTPGQGLQFLFEYFSETQRNKGNFPGRFSGRQFSNSRSEMNVSTLELGDSALYLCASSLDIREKLFFGSGTQLSVL.

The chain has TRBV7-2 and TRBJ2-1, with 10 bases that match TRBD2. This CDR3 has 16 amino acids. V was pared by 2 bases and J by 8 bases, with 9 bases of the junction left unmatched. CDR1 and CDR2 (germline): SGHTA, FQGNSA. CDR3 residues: CASSLTLASGGDEQFF. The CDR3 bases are TGTGCCAGCAGCTTAACTCTGGCTAGCGGGGGTGATGAGCAGTTCTTC.

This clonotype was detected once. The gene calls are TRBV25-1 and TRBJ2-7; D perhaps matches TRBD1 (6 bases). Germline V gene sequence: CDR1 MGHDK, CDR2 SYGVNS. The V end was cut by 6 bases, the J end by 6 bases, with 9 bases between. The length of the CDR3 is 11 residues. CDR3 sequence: CASSTGTEQYF. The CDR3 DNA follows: TGTGCCAGCAGCACAGGGACCGAGCAGTACTTC.

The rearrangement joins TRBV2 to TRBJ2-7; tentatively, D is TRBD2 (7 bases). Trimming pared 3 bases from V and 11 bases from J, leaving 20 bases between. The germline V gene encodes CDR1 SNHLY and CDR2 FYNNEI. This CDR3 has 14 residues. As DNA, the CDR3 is TGTGCCAGCAGTGAGGGGGCAGGCGGGGGAGTTGAGTACTTC. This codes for CASSEGAGGGVEYF.

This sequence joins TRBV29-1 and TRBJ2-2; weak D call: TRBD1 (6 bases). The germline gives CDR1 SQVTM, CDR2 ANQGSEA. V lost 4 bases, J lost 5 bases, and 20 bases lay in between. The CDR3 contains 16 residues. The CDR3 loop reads CSVGFTTGLGTGELFF. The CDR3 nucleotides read TGCAGCGTTGGGTTCACAACAGGGCTTGGTACCGGGGAGCTGTTTTTT.

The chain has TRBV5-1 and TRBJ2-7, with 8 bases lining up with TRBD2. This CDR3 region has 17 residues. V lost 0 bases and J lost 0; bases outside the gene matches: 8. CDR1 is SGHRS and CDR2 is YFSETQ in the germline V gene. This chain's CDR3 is CASSLALSGGNSYEQYF. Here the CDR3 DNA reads TGCGCCAGCAGCTTGGCCTTAAGCGGGGGCAACTCCTACGAGCAGTACTTC.

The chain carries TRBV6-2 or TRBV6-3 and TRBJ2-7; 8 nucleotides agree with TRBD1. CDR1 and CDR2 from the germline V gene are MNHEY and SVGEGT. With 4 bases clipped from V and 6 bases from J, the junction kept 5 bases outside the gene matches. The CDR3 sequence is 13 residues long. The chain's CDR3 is CASSSRTGFEQYF. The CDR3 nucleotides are TGTGCCAGCAGTTCCAGGACAGGGTTCGAGCAGTACTTC.

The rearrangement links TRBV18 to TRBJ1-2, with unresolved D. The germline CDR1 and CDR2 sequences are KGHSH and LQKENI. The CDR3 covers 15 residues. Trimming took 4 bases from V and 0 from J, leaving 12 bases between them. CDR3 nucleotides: TGTGCCAGCTCACTTGGACGGGGAGCTAACTATGGCTACACCTTC. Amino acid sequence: CASSLGRGANYGYTF.

The CDR3 DNA sequence: TGTGCCAGCAGCTTGGCGGCAGCAGATACGCAGTATTTT. Translating it yields CASSLAAADTQYF. The chain couples TRBV5-6 to TRBJ2-3; D is undetermined. V shed 0 bases and J shed 4 bases, with 6 bases lying between them. CDR1 and CDR2 (germline): SGHDT, YYEEEE. The CDR3 spans 13 residues.

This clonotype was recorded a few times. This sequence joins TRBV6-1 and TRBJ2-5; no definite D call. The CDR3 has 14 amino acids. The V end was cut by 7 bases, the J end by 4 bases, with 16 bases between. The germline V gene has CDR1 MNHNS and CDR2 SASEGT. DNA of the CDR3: TGTGCCAGCACGACTCCGTATCCGGGAGAGACCCAGTACTTC. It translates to CASTTPYPGETQYF.

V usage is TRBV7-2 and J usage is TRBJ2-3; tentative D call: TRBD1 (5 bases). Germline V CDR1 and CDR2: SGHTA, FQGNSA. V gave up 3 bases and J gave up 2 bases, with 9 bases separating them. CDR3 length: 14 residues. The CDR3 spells CASSLDTTTDTQYF. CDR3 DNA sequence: TGTGCCAGCAGCTTGGACACGACCACAGATACGCAGTATTTT.